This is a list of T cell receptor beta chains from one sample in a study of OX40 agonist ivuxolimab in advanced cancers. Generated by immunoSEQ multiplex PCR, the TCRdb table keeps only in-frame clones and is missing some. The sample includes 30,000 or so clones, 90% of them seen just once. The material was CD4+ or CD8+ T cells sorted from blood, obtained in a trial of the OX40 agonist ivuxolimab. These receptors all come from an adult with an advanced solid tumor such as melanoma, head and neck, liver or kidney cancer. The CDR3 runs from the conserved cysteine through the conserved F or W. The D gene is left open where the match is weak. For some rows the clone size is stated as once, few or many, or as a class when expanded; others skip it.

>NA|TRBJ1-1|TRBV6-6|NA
TGTGCCAGCAGTTACTCTTCAGGGTTGGGGCCCGGGGCTTTCTTT
CASSYSSGLGPGAFF
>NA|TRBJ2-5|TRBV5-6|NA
TGTGCCAGCAGCACACACACGTACCAAGAGACCCAGTACTTC
CASSTHTYQETQYF
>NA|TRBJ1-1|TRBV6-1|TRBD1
TGTGCCAGCAGTGAAGCAGGACAGGGTTGGGGCACTGAAGCTTTCTTT
CASSEAGQGWGTEAFF
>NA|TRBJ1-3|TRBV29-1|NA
TGCAGCGTTGAGGCAGCAACTGGAAACACCATATATTTT
CSVEAATGNTIYF
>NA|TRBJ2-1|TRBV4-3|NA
TGCGCCAGCAGCCCCAGGATTAGCGCCCCTGTCCCCGAAATGAATGAGCAGTTCTTC
CASSPRISAPVPEMNEQFF
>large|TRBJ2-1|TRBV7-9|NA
TGTGCCCACATGTCGGGCAATGAGCAGTTCTTC
CAHMSGNEQFF
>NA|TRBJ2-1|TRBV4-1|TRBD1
TGCGCCAGCAGCCAAGATTTAGGAGAGGGGGCCCTCAATGAGCAGTTCTTC
CASSQDLGEGALNEQFF
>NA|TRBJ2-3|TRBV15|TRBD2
TGTGCCACCAGCAGTGGACTAGCGGGAGCAGATACGCAGTATTTT
CATSSGLAGADTQYF
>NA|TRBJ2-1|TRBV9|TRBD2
TGTGCCAGCAGCGAGCCAGCGGGAGGGCTACCCAATGAGCAGTTCTTC
CASSEPAGGLPNEQFF
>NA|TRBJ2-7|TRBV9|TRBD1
TGTGCCAGCAGCGCAGGACAGGGAGCATCCTACGAGCAGTACTTC
CASSAGQGASYEQYF
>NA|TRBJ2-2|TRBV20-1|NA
TGCAGTGCTAGAACATCCGGGGAGCTGTTTTTT
CSARTSGELFF
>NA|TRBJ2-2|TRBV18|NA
TGTGCCAGCTCACCCGACAGACCGAACACCGGGGAGCTGTTTTTT
CASSPDRPNTGELFF
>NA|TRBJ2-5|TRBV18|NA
TGTGCCAGCTCAGCGACTTTAGCCCCCGAAGGAGAGACCCAGTACTTC
CASSATLAPEGETQYF
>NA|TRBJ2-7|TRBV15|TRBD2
TGTGCCACCAGCAGAGATACCGGAAGCGGGAGTTACGAGCAGTACTTC
CATSRDTGSGSYEQYF
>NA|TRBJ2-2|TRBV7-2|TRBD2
TGTGCCAGCAGCCTGGGACTAGCGGGAGTTGGAACCGGGGAGCTGTTTTTT
CASSLGLAGVGTGELFF
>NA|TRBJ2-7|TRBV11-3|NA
TGTGCCAGCAGCTTTGGGAGAACCTACGAGCAGTACTTC
CASSFGRTYEQYF
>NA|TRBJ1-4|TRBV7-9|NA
TGTGCCAGCAGCTTAGCTCCAACTAATGAAAAACTGTTTTTT
CASSLAPTNEKLFF
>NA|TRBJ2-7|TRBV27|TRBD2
TGTGCCAGCAGTCGCTCGGGACTAGCGGGAGGGCTCTACGAGCAGTACTTC
CASSRSGLAGGLYEQYF
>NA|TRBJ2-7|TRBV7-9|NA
TGTGCCAGCAGTCGGCCAGGACACTCCTACGAGCAGTACTTC
CASSRPGHSYEQYF
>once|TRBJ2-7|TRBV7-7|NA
TGTGCCAGCCGGACAGCTCCGTACGAGCAGTACTTC
CASRTAPYEQYF
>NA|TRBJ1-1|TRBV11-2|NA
TGTGCCAGCAGCATCACTCAGGGACACACTGAAGCTTTCTTT
CASSITQGHTEAFF
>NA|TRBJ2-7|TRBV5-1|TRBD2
TGCGCCAGCAGCGAGGCGGGAGGGAGCTCCTACGAGCAGTACTTC
CASSEAGGSSYEQYF
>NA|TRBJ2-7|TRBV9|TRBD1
TGTGCCAGCAGCTCCCGGGGACAGGACAACGAGCAGTACTTC
CASSSRGQDNEQYF
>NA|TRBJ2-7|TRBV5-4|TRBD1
TGTGCCAGCAGCTCTCCGGGACAGGACTACGAGCAGTACTTC
CASSSPGQDYEQYF
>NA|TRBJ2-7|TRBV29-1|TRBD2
TGCAGCGTTTCGGGGGAGGGGGAGCAGTACTTC
CSVSGEGEQYF
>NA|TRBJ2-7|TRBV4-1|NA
TGCGCCAGCAGCCAAGCCGGGGGGCCTCCTTACGAGCAGTACTTC
CASSQAGGPPYEQYF
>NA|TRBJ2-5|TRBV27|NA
TGTGCCAGCAGTTTTCTGGGGGAAACCCAAGAGACCCAGTACTTC
CASSFLGETQETQYF
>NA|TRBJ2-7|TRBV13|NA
TGTGCCAGCAGCTTAAATCGCCCCGAGCAGTACTTC
CASSLNRPEQYF
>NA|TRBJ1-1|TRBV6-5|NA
TGTGCCAGCAGTTACGGGCAGGGAGTGGTTGAAGCTTTCTTT
CASSYGQGVVEAFF
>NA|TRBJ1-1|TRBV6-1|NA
TGTGCCACGCTTACACAGAACACTGAAGCTTTCTTT
CATLTQNTEAFF
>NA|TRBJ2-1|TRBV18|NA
TGTGCCAGCTCACCACCGTTTCGTCAGGGGATCTACAATGAGCAGTTCTTC
CASSPPFRQGIYNEQFF
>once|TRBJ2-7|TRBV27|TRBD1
TGTGCCAGCAGTTTAGCTTCGACAGGGTTGTACGAGCAGTACTTC
CASSLASTGLYEQYF
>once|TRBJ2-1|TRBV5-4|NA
TGTGCCAGCAGCCCACTGGACTCGTCTCCGAGCTCCTACAATGAGCAGTTCTTC
CASSPLDSSPSSYNEQFF
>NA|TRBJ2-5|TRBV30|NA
TGTGCCTGGAGTGAGGGGCGGGGATGGCAAGAGACCCAGTACTTC
CAWSEGRGWQETQYF